Listed below are T cell receptor beta chains from one sample, sequenced in a study of blood T cell repertoires in COVID-19. Here immunoSEQ multiplex PCR was the method, and the copy in TCRdb shows in-frame clones only, minus some. The table lists 300,000 to 350,000 clones, 80% to 90% of them singletons. The sample consisted of PBMCs or T cells enriched from blood (not recorded which). The source of these receptors is a man under 40 who had recovered from COVID-19. Each CDR3 is given with its conserved first and last residue. D genes are given only for firm matches. Size is omitted from some rows. Given values are once, few, many or a class for expanded clones.

CDR3 length	clone size	D gene	V gene	J gene	CDR3 protein	CDR3 DNA
14	-	TRBD1	TRBV5-4	TRBJ1-3	CASSLDRAGNTIYF	TGTGCCAGCAGCCTAGACAGGGCTGGAAACACCATATATTTT
15	-	TRBD1	TRBV3-1/TRBV3-2	TRBJ2-7	CASSLSGTANYEQYF	TGTGCCAGCAGCCTTTCCGGGACAGCAAACTACGAGCAGTACTTC
16	-	-	TRBV18	TRBJ1-1	CASSPQFLDYDTEAFF	TGTGCCAGCTCACCGCAGTTTCTAGATTATGACACTGAAGCTTTCTTT
16	-	TRBD2	TRBV18	TRBJ2-7	CASSRGTSGGAFEQYF	TGTGCCAGCTCACGAGGGACTAGCGGGGGGGCCTTCGAGCAGTACTTC
13	-	-	TRBV6-5	TRBJ2-2	CASKDGSGGELFF	TGTGCCAGCAAGGACGGGAGCGGGGGGGAGCTGTTTTTT
15	-	TRBD2	TRBV27	TRBJ2-5	CASPRDYPYQETQYF	TGTGCCAGCCCCCGGGACTACCCGTACCAAGAGACCCAGTACTTC
13	-	TRBD2	TRBV28	TRBJ2-5	CASSRRGEETQYF	TGTGCCAGCAGTCGGCGGGGGGAAGAGACCCAGTACTTC
14	-	TRBD1	TRBV18	TRBJ1-1	CASSSGQGSTEAFF	TGTGCCAGCTCATCCGGACAGGGTAGCACTGAAGCTTTCTTT
14	-	-	TRBV7-9	TRBJ2-5	CASRLNGGEETQYF	TGTGCCAGCAGATTGAACGGGGGAGAGGAGACCCAGTACTTC
14	-	TRBD1	TRBV28	TRBJ1-1	CASSFETGWTEAFF	TGTGCCAGCAGTTTCGAGACAGGGTGGACTGAAGCTTTCTTT
14	-	-	TRBV19	TRBJ1-5	CASSTGSGNQPQHF	TGTGCCAGTAGTACAGGGTCGGGCAATCAGCCCCAGCATTTT
14	-	-	TRBV13	TRBJ2-1	CASSLPSSYNEQFF	TGTGCCAGCAGTCTTCCTAGCTCCTACAATGAGCAGTTCTTC
15	-	-	TRBV24-1	TRBJ1-1	CATRDHTYRVPEAFF	TGTGCCACCAGGGATCACACGTACAGGGTACCTGAAGCTTTCTTT
14	-	-	TRBV5-1	TRBJ2-5	CASSPGQLQETQYF	TGCGCCAGCAGCCCAGGGCAGCTTCAAGAGACCCAGTACTTC
14	-	TRBD1	TRBV2	TRBJ2-7	CASRGDRYSYEQYF	TGTGCCAGCAGAGGGGACAGGTACTCCTACGAGCAGTACTTC
15	-	TRBD1	TRBV5-1	TRBJ1-5	CASRTGTGGNQPQHF	TGCGCCAGCAGGACCGGGACAGGGGGCAATCAGCCCCAGCATTTT
18	-	-	TRBV7-6	TRBJ1-4	CASSLGDKDRATNEKLFF	TGTGCCAGCAGCTTAGGGGACAAAGACAGAGCAACTAATGAAAAACTGTTTTTT
16	-	TRBD1	TRBV15	TRBJ2-1	CATSRDRGGTYNEQFF	TGTGCCACCAGCAGGGACAGGGGGGGGACCTACAATGAGCAGTTCTTC
16	once	-	TRBV4-2	TRBJ2-4	CASSQDPGTPKNIQYF	TGTGCCAGCAGCCAAGACCCCGGGACACCCAAAAACATTCAGTACTTC
14	-	-	TRBV2	TRBJ1-4	CASILAATNEKLFF	TGTGCCAGCATTCTAGCAGCAACTAATGAAAAACTGTTTTTT
14	-	-	TRBV15	TRBJ2-7	CATSRDLGGYEQYF	TGTGCCACCAGCAGAGATCTAGGAGGATACGAGCAGTACTTC
13	-	-	TRBV30	TRBJ1-6	CAWSEPGSSPLHF	TGTGCCTGGAGTGAACCAGGAAGTTCACCCCTCCACTTT
14	-	TRBD1	TRBV10-1	TRBJ2-7	CASSVGTVSYEQYF	TGCGCCAGCAGTGTTGGGACAGTTTCCTACGAGCAGTACTTC
15	once	TRBD1	TRBV24-1	TRBJ1-6	CATSDEGQLDSPLHF	TGTGCCACCAGTGATGAGGGACAGCTCGATTCACCCCTCCACTTT
12	-	TRBD1	TRBV7-9	TRBJ2-1	CASSKDRGEQFF	TGTGCCAGCAGCAAGGACAGGGGAGAGCAGTTCTTC
15	-	TRBD1	TRBV5-1	TRBJ2-1	CASSSRQGSYNEQFF	TGCGCCAGCAGCTCTAGACAGGGGTCCTACAATGAGCAGTTCTTC
16	-	TRBD1	TRBV4-2	TRBJ1-3	CASSPRRDRYGNTIYF	TGTGCCAGCAGCCCGCGCCGGGACAGGTACGGAAACACCATATATTTT
15	-	-	TRBV5-6	TRBJ2-5	CASSRLDTISGTQYF	TGTGCCAGCAGCCGGCTGGACACCATCTCGGGGACCCAGTACTTC
15	-	-	TRBV7-9	TRBJ2-7	CASNHGQGLSYEQYF	TGTGCCAGCAACCACGGCCAGGGGCTATCCTACGAGCAGTACTTC
15	few	TRBD1	TRBV28	TRBJ1-2	CASSSASGGGYGYTF	TGTGCCAGCAGTTCCGCCTCAGGGGGCGGCTATGGCTACACCTTC
13	-	-	TRBV12-3/TRBV12-4	TRBJ2-5	CASSLLSEGARYF	TGTGCCAGCAGTTTACTGTCGGAGGGGGCCCGATACTTC
15	-	-	TRBV5-1	TRBJ1-3	CASSLQLISGNTIYF	TGCGCCAGCAGCTTACAGTTAATCTCTGGAAACACCATATATTTT
12	-	TRBD1	TRBV3-1/TRBV3-2	TRBJ2-4	CASSRDRNIQYF	TGTGCCAGCAGCAGGGACAGAAACATTCAGTACTTC
13	-	-	TRBV7-9	TRBJ1-2	CASSLTGFGGYTF	TGTGCCAGCAGCCTTACAGGGTTTGGTGGCTACACCTTC
13	-	-	TRBV30	TRBJ2-2	CAWRSQDTGELFF	TGTGCCTGGAGGAGTCAGGACACCGGGGAGCTGTTTTTT
15	-	-	TRBV28	TRBJ1-6	CASRNQGTSNSPLHF	TGTGCCAGCAGAAACCAGGGGACTAGTAATTCACCCCTCCACTTT
15	-	TRBD2	TRBV7-2	TRBJ2-3	CASNPGTSIRDTQYF	TGTGCCAGCAACCCTGGGACTAGTATTAGAGATACGCAGTATTTT
12	-	-	TRBV10-2	TRBJ2-1	CASSESRIVQFF	TGCGCCAGCAGTGAGTCGAGGATAGTTCAGTTCTTC
14	-	-	TRBV13	TRBJ2-7	CASSLGATTYEQYF	TGTGCCAGCAGCTTGGGGGCCACTACCTACGAGCAGTACTTC
11	-	-	TRBV12-3/TRBV12-4	TRBJ1-2	CASSKGAGDTF	TGTGCCAGCAGCAAAGGGGCGGGGGATACTTTC
14	-	-	TRBV3-1/TRBV3-2	TRBJ1-2	CASRPRKQGDGYTF	TGTGCCAGCAGACCACGAAAACAGGGTGATGGCTACACCTTC
18	once	-	TRBV28	TRBJ2-7	CASSLTGMWGLKHEEQYF	TGTGCCAGCAGTTTGACAGGGATGTGGGGACTCAAACATGAAGAGCAGTACTTC
14	once	-	TRBV3-1/TRBV3-2	TRBJ1-5	CASSQADRNQPQHF	TGTGCCAGCAGCCAGGCGGACAGAAATCAGCCCCAGCATTTT
12	-	-	TRBV4-1	TRBJ1-2	CASSQDQYGYTF	TGCGCCAGCAGCCAAGATCAGTATGGCTACACCTTC
12	-	TRBD1	TRBV28	TRBJ2-3	CASSLGQITQYF	TGTGCCAGCAGCCTGGGACAGATTACGCAGTATTTT
16	-	TRBD2	TRBV5-1	TRBJ2-3	CASSSGLAGGTDTQYF	TGCGCCAGCAGCTCGGGACTAGCGGGGGGCACAGATACGCAGTATTTT
16	-	-	TRBV6-2/TRBV6-3	TRBJ2-5	CASSYSWGAYQETQYF	TGTGCCAGCAGTTACTCTTGGGGAGCGTACCAAGAGACCCAGTACTTC
15	once	TRBD1	TRBV6-5	TRBJ1-5	CASSRGQGRGQPQHF	TGTGCCAGCAGTAGGGGACAGGGTCGGGGTCAGCCCCAGCATTTT
15	-	-	TRBV5-1	TRBJ1-2	CASSLVGALGYGYTF	TGCGCCAGCAGCTTGGTGGGGGCGCTCGGCTATGGCTACACCTTC
14	-	TRBD1	TRBV5-1	TRBJ2-5	CASSPGTDQETQYF	TGCGCCAGCAGCCCAGGGACAGATCAAGAGACCCAGTACTTC
13	-	-	TRBV7-2	TRBJ1-1	CASSLTGYTEAFF	TGTGCCAGCAGCTTAACGGGGTACACTGAAGCTTTCTTT
15	-	-	TRBV7-9	TRBJ2-7	CASSQTAGQSVEQYF	TGTGCCAGCAGTCAAACCGCCGGACAGTCCGTTGAGCAGTACTTC
14	-	TRBD1	TRBV5-1	TRBJ2-7	CASSLGQGSYEQYF	TGCGCCAGCAGCTTGGGACAGGGGTCCTACGAGCAGTACTTC
14	-	-	TRBV6-5	TRBJ1-5	CASSYRGSNQPQHF	TGTGCCAGCAGTTACAGGGGTAGCAATCAGCCCCAGCATTTT
15	-	-	TRBV9	TRBJ1-3	CASSRTASSGNTIYF	TGTGCCAGCAGTCGGACAGCTAGCTCTGGAAACACCATATATTTT
16	-	-	TRBV5-1	TRBJ2-1	CASSSNTDFSYNEQFF	TGCGCCAGCAGCTCAAATACGGACTTTAGCTACAATGAGCAGTTCTTC
16	-	-	TRBV5-6	TRBJ1-4	CASSLPGAGTNEKLFF	TGTGCCAGCAGCTTGCCAGGGGCCGGAACTAATGAAAAACTGTTTTTT